This T cell receptor (beta chain) was identified during a study of cytomegalovirus exposure and HLA in healthy donors. Findings and limits, study-wide: Later genetic work tied a missense DCLRE1C variant to beta-chain V and J trimming.

Primers for the PCR totalled 60 Vbeta and 13 Jbeta. In the original analysis: Among the unique TCR beta chains that a later analysis counted, about 85 million in all, 10 million to 13 million were shared. The protocol was immunoSEQ multiplex PCR, while the TCRdb copy is restricted to in-frame clones and leaves out a portion. V, J and clone size were drawn from that table, and D and trimming were deduced from the DNA. The repertoire holds some 180,000 clones, with more than 75% as singletons. About this clone itself: Its antigen is currently unknown.

The CDR3 spans 18 residues. Sequencing was performed on PBMCs. This chain connects TRBV21-1 to TRBJ1-1; the D segment call TRBD1 is taken from the table without a DNA check. TRBV21-1 is a documented pseudogene. The receptor was derived from a man between 40 and 49 years old in good health and CMV-seropositive. The CDR3 sequence: CASSKFGLGRGLYTEAFF. CDR3 DNA sequence: TGTGCCAGCAGCAAATTTGGATTAGGCAGGGGGCTGTACACTGAAGCTTTCTTT.